This T cell receptor (beta chain) was recorded in a study of CD8 T cells in ankylosing spondylitis. Notes on the study in general: Apparently characteristic of ankylosing spondylitis blood was a TCR beta motif (eight highly homologous variants). Disease-linked clones, CD8+, were relatively rare in peripheral blood. Several of the motif variants were reported before in synovial fluid and blood from reactive arthritis.

V was shortened by 4 bases and J by 1 base, with 6 bases between the two germline ends. The CDR3 has 13 residues. Using quantitative 5'-RACE with molecular barcodes, the authors made TCR beta libraries. MiXCR was run by TCRdb on the 5' RACE reads, yielding one entry per CDR3 protein. Of roughly 700,000 distinct CDR3 sequences detected, around 20% appear once; the ten largest clones hold over 15%. In its sample, this clonotype was seen many times. Its antigen is not identified. The chain couples TRBV12-3 or TRBV12-4 to TRBJ2-3; no reliable D call. Specimen: blood, either unsorted or a sorted T cell fraction (not recorded which). This TCR derives from a male donor with ankylosing spondylitis. DNA of the CDR3: TGTGCCAGCAGTTCCCTGGGCACAGATACGCAGTATTTT. Its translation: CASSSLGTDTQYF.